The T cell receptor (beta chain) described here comes from a study of blood T cell repertoires in COVID-19 (TCRdb year 2020). Some background on the complete study: Samples from collaborators originated in the United States, Italy and Spain and spanned both the acute and convalescent phases of COVID-19. A freely available public database, intended as a resource for researchers studying the immune response to SARS-CoV-2, is where the repertoires were released. The prospective study material was composed of cDNA or gDNA derived from T cells, B-cell-depleted T cells, or PBMCs. The dataset comprised deeply sampled blood TCRbeta repertoires from subjects exposed to, actively infected with, or recovered from COVID-19. Sample metadata almost always included a de-identified subject ID, COVID-19 status, age in years and sex. Where available, HLA class I and class II types were taken from metadata supplied by the sample provider and were not determined by assay-based typing. The samples were drawn from two sources: the first 160 participants of the ongoing ImmuneRACE study, and about 1,300 subjects contributed by 6 global collaborators.

About this clone itself: Its antigen is not yet known. No per-base quality is available; no much larger clone lies one base away.

CDR1 SGHRS and CDR2 YFSETQ were looked up in the germline V gene. Between the V and J ends, shortened by 0 bases and 0 bases respectively, the junction contains 6 bases. The CDR3 goes from the cysteine to the phenylalanine over 14 residues. Only the CDR3 DNA is retained, 42 bases long and in frame from the first base. At one collaborating source in Seattle, patients were enrolled during active infection and were followed longitudinally through the course of disease. Each collaborating institution followed its own protocols to collect whole blood in K2EDTA tubes. For TCRbeta analysis, collaborators shipped samples in one of three forms: frozen whole blood, isolated PBMCs, or DNA extracted from either of those sample types. TCRbeta CDR3 regions were amplified from genomic DNA using the immunoSEQ Assay, a bias-controlled multiplex PCR. Turning to the authors' computational methods: The number of nucleated cells in each sample was estimated from the amplification of reference gene primers within the assay. Sequence reads were collapsed and filtered to measure the absolute abundance of every unique TCRbeta CDR3 rearrangement. For each sample, productive Simpson clonality was calculated by taking the square root of Simpson's diversity index across productive rearrangements. What TCRdb holds here is the immuneACCESS table cut down to in-frame rearrangements. Part of the clones is not present; checked against another copy, under half of the missing clones reflect an unresolved V gene, and the others are unexplained. The V and J calls and the clone size are those of that table, but D and trimming were determined from the DNA. The sample table contains approximately 210,000 clones; only one count was recorded for 84% of them. The top ten clonotypes cover roughly a tenth of the sample.

The study at large found these results: Clinical and demographic metadata were provided uncurated, with the amount varying by source and participant.

The sequenced sample was peripheral blood. This TCR was recovered from a woman of 80 years or more with COVID-19, enrolled during active disease. The rearrangement joined TRBV5-1 to TRBJ1-1; the D gene is not confidently resolved. The CDR3 loop reads CASSLANMNTEAFF. The DNA is TGCGCCAGCAGCTTGGCAAACATGAACACTGAAGCTTTCTTT.